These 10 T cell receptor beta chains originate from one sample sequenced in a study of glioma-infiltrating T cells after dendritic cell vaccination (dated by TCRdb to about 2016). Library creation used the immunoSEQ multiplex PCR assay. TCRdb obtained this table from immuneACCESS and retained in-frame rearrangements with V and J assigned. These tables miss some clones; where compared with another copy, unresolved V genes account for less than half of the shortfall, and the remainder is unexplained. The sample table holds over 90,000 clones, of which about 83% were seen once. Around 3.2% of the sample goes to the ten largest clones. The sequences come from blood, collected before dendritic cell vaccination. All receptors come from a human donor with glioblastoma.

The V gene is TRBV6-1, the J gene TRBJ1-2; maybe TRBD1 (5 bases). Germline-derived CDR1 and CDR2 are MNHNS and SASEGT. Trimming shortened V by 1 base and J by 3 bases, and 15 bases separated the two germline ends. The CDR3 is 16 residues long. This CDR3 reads CASSEGTGLSDYGYTF. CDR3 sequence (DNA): TGTGCCAGCAGTGAAGGGACGGGACTCAGTGACTATGGCTACACCTTC.

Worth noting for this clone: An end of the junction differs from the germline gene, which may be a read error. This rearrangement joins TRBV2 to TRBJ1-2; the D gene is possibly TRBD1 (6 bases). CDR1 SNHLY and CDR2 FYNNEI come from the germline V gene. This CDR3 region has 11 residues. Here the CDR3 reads CASSETAGASF. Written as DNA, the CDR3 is TGTGCCAGCAGTGAAACGGCAGGGGCCAGCTTC.

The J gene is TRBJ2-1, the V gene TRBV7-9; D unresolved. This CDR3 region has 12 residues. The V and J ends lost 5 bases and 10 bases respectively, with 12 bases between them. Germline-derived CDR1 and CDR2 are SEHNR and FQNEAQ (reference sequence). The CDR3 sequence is CASSPLGREQFF. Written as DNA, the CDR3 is TGTGCCAGCAGCCCCCTTGGCCGAGAGCAGTTCTTC.

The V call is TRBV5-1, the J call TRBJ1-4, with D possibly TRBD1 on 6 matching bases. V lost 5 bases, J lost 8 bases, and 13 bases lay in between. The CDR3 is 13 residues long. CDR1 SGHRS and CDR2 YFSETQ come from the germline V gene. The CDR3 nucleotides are TGCGCCAGCAGTGGGGGCTCGGGGGAAAAACTGTTTTTT. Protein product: CASSGGSGEKLFF. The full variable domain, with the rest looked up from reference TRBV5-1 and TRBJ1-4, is KAGVTQTPRYLIKTRGQQVTLSCSPISGHRSVSWYQQTPGQGLQFLFEYFSETQRNKGNFPGRFSGRQFSNSRSEMNVSTLELGDSALYLCASSGGSGEKLFFGSGTQLSVL.

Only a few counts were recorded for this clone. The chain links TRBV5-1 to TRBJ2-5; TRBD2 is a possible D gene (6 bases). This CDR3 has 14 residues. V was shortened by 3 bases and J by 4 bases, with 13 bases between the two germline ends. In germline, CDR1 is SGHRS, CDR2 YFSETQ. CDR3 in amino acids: CASSSAGSRETQYF. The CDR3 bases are TGCGCCAGCAGCTCCGCCGGGAGTCGAGAGACCCAGTACTTC.

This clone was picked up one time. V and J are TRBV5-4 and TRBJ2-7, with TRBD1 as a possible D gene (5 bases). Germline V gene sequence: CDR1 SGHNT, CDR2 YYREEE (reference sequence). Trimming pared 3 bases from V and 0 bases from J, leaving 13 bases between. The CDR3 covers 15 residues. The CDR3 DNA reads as TGTGCCAGCAGCTGGGGCGACACTCACTCCTACGAGCAGTACTTC. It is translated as CASSWGDTHSYEQYF.

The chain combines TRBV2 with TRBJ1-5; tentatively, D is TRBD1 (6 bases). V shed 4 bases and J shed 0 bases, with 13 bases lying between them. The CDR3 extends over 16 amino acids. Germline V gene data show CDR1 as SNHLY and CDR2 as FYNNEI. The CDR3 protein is CASSGQQGNSNQPQHF. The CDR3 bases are TGTGCCAGCAGTGGACAACAGGGAAATAGCAATCAGCCCCAGCATTTT.

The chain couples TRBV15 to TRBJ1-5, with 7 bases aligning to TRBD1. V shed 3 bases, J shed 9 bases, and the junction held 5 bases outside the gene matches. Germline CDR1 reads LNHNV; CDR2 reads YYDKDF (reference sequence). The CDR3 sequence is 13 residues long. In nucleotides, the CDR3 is TGTGCCACCAGCAGGGAACAGGGGATGCCCCAGCATTTT. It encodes CATSREQGMPQHF.

This chain's CDR3 is CASSIGIEYSNQPQHF. The CDR3 DNA sequence: TGTGCCAGTAGTATAGGTATAGAGTATAGCAATCAGCCCCAGCATTTT. The chain recombines TRBV19 with TRBJ1-5; D unresolved. Germline V gives CDR1 LNHDA, CDR2 SQIVND (reference sequence). Trimming left V 1 base short and J 0 bases short, with 10 bases between. The CDR3 spans 16 residues.

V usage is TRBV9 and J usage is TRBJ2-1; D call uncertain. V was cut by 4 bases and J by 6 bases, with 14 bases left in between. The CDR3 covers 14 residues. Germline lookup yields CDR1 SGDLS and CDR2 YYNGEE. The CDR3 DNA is TGTGCCAGCAGCCCCCAACCAGGAACCAATGAGCAGTTCTTC. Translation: CASSPQPGTNEQFF.